This record looks at one T cell receptor beta chain sequence and its context. V shed 0 bases, J shed 5 bases, and the junction held 5 bases outside the gene matches. The CDR3 runs to 15 residues. Germline CDR1 and CDR2: SGHNT and YYREEE (reference sequence). The source of the sample is a study of blood T cell repertoires in COVID-19. Some clones are missing from TCRdb's copy, which holds only in-frame ones; the method was immunoSEQ multiplex PCR. The table includes roughly 190,000 clones, approximately 86% detected once. The sample taken for sequencing was peripheral blood. The gene calls are TRBV5-4 and TRBJ2-1, with 7 bases matching TRBD2. The receptor's source is a man in his 70s with acute or convalescent COVID-19. CDR3 residues: CASSLGLAGDNEQFF. DNA for the CDR3: TGTGCCAGCAGCTTGGGACTAGCTGGTGACAATGAGCAGTTCTTC.